The next 29 T cell receptor beta chains were all read from a single sample in a study of T cells in Graves' hyperthyroidism and ophthalmopathy. Amplification of TCR beta CDR3 regions was performed using RNA transcripts as template. HTBI primers drove first-round RT-PCR of the TCR CDR3. Each CDR3 protein is one row after TCRdb ran MiXCR on the multiplex PCR reads. Of about 560,000 distinct CDR3 sequences in the sample, less than 15% are singletons; the top ten hold about 15%. The sample consisted of blood. The receptors originated from a middle-aged woman with Graves' hyperthyroidism.

The rearrangement links TRBV18 to TRBJ2-7; D is ambiguous. The CDR3 is made up of 11 amino acids. The germline CDR1 and CDR2 sequences are KGHSH and LQKENI. Trimming pared 3 bases from V and 6 bases from J, leaving 6 bases between. The CDR3 DNA reads as TGTGCCAGCTCACCGACGAGCGAGCAGTACTTC. This gives the protein CASSPTSEQYF.

The V and J genes are TRBV11-2 and TRBJ2-3; D gene uncertain. This CDR3 is built from 16 residues. V was shortened by 1 base and J by 5 bases, with 16 bases between the two germline ends. CDR1 SGHAT and CDR2 FQNNGV come from the germline V gene. CDR3 bases: TGTGCCAGCAGCTTAGGGATCGATACCTCTGGAGATACGCAGTATTTT. Protein product: CASSLGIDTSGDTQYF.

This clonotype was picked up many times. J is TRBJ2-3 and V is TRBV20-1, with a tentative D call TRBD2 (6 bases). Trimming stripped 1 base from V and 0 bases from J, with 8 bases between. This CDR3 spans 14 amino acids. Germline assignment: CDR1 DFQATT and CDR2 SNEGSKA (reference sequence). The CDR3 sequence is CSARVGGSTDTQYF. DNA for the CDR3: TGCAGTGCTAGAGTGGGGGGAAGCACAGATACGCAGTATTTT.

This clonotype occurred many times. V and J are TRBV11-3 and TRBJ2-1, with D uncertain. V lost 5 bases to trimming and J lost 3 bases, with 2 bases between them. The CDR3 contains 11 residues. From germline, CDR1 is SGHNT and CDR2 YENEEA. CDR3 sequence: CASSHYNEQFF. The DNA of the CDR3 is TGTGCCAGCAGCCACTACAATGAGCAGTTCTTC.

This clonotype was counted ten times or more. The chain joins TRBV27 to TRBJ2-7, with a possible D match to TRBD1 (6 bases). The length of the CDR3 is 15 residues. Trimming removed 5 bases from V and 3 bases from J, with 17 bases in between. Germline V gives CDR1 MNHEY, CDR2 SMNVEV (reference sequence). The CDR3 loop reads CASSPDRLSFYEQYF. The CDR3 DNA sequence: TGTGCCAGCAGTCCAGACAGGCTTTCTTTCTACGAGCAGTACTTC.

This clonotype showed up just a few times. The chain couples TRBV20-1 to TRBJ2-2; no definite D call. CDR3 length: 14 residues. Germline CDR1 DFQATT, CDR2 SNEGSKA (reference sequence). V was trimmed by 1 base and J by 4 bases, leaving 10 bases between them. The CDR3 sequence: CSARVVGPTGELFF. CDR3 nucleotides: TGCAGTGCTAGAGTTGTAGGGCCCACCGGGGAGCTGTTTTTT.

The sample holds a few counts of this clonotype. The CDR3 nucleotides are TGTGCCAGTAGCCAAACTAGCGGCCTTGCCCCAGATACGCAGTATTTT. As protein: CASSQTSGLAPDTQYF. The chain joins TRBV19 to TRBJ2-3; the match to TRBD2 covers 8 bases. V lost 6 bases and J lost 4; bases outside the gene matches: 12. The CDR3 is 16 amino acids. Germline CDR1 and CDR2: LNHDA and SQIVND (reference sequence).

There are a few counts of this clonotype. The V call is TRBV27, the J call TRBJ1-1, with TRBD1 as a possible D gene (6 bases). Trimming stripped 3 bases from V and 7 bases from J, with 15 bases between. Per the germline V gene, CDR1 is MNHEY and CDR2 is SMNVEV (reference sequence). The CDR3 has 14 residues. This CDR3 is CASSFMGGALEAFF. The CDR3, as DNA: TGTGCCAGCAGTTTTATGGGGGGGGCTCTTGAAGCTTTCTTT.

This clonotype has ten or more counts. The rearrangement links TRBV7-9 to TRBJ1-4; D is ambiguous. V was clipped by 3 bases and J by 3 bases, with 14 bases between them. The CDR3 extends over 16 amino acids. Germline CDR1 reads SEHNR; CDR2 reads FQNEAQ (reference sequence). The CDR3 spells CASSFIEAGANEKLFF. The CDR3 DNA follows: TGTGCCAGCAGCTTCATTGAGGCTGGAGCTAATGAAAAACTGTTTTTT.

This clonotype was detected a few times. The chain uses TRBV5-4 and TRBJ2-7, with 9 bases that match TRBD2. With V trimmed by 3 bases and J by 0 bases, 7 bases remained unmatched. Germline CDR1 and CDR2: SGHNT and YYREEE (reference sequence). The CDR3 is 16 amino acids. In nucleotides, the CDR3 is TGTGCCAGCAGCTCTAAGGGTAGCGGGAGCTCCTACGAGCAGTACTTC. Protein: CASSSKGSGSSYEQYF.

This clonotype was seen repeatedly, ten times or more. This chain connects TRBV20-1 to TRBJ2-1; D is uncertain. Germline V gene sequence: CDR1 DFQATT, CDR2 SNEGSKA (reference sequence). The CDR3 covers 13 residues. V dropped 3 bases and J dropped 4 bases, with 10 bases sitting between them. The CDR3 reads CSASAGNYNEQFF. The CDR3 region has the DNA TGCAGTGCTAGCGCTGGTAATTACAATGAGCAGTTCTTC.

This clonotype was found many times. The chain carries TRBV5-1 and TRBJ1-1, with 8 bases fitting TRBD1. After removal of 0 bases from V and 4 bases from J, the junction contained 5 bases not matched to a gene. The germline V gene has CDR1 SGHRS and CDR2 YFSETQ. CDR3 length: 15 amino acids. This CDR3 reads CASSLGGQAFTEAFF. CDR3 bases: TGCGCCAGCAGCTTGGGGGGACAGGCTTTCACTGAAGCTTTCTTT.

This clonotype has more than one count but fewer than ten. The rearrangement joins TRBV5-1 to TRBJ2-7, with D uncertain. V was clipped by 0 bases and J by 4 bases, with 8 bases between them. There are 13 residues in the CDR3. Germline V gene lookup returns CDR1 SGHRS and CDR2 YFSETQ. The CDR3 coding sequence is TGCGCCAGCAGCTTGGCCTGGGATTACGAGCAGTACTTC. It translates to CASSLAWDYEQYF. The variable domain in full, with the rest retrieved from reference TRBV5-1 and TRBJ2-7, is KAGVTQTPRYLIKTRGQQVTLSCSPISGHRSVSWYQQTPGQGLQFLFEYFSETQRNKGNFPGRFSGRQFSNSRSEMNVSTLELGDSALYLCASSLAWDYEQYFGPGTRLTVT.

The CDR3: CASSLIGDYYEQYF. The CDR3 DNA reads TGCGCCAGCAGCTTGATTGGGGACTACTACGAGCAGTACTTC. This chain uses TRBV5-1 with TRBJ2-7; 7 nucleotides align to TRBD2. Germline V gene lookup returns CDR1 SGHRS and CDR2 YFSETQ. The junction had 4 bases not matched to a gene; V was cut back by 1 base and J by 3 bases. The CDR3 sequence is 14 residues long.

This clonotype was found a few times. V and J are TRBV9 and TRBJ2-1; 14 bases agree with TRBD2. The V segment lost 4 bases and the J segment 7 bases; nucleotides outside the gene matches: 10. Germline V gives CDR1 SGDLS, CDR2 YYNGEE. There are 17 residues in the CDR3. The CDR3 here is CASSPSIGTSGSNEQFF. For the CDR3, the DNA is TGTGCCAGCAGCCCTAGCATCGGGACTAGCGGGAGTAATGAGCAGTTCTTC.

This clonotype appeared many times. The J gene is TRBJ2-7, the V gene TRBV2; D is unclear. Deletions cut 2 bases from V and 3 bases from J, with 11 bases between. This CDR3 spans 14 amino acids. Looked up from germline, CDR1 is SNHLY and CDR2 is FYNNEI. The CDR3 region has the DNA TGTGCCAGCAGTGAATCCCCACCTCGCTACGAGCAGTACTTC. As protein: CASSESPPRYEQYF. Variable domain in full (rest from reference TRBV2 and TRBJ2-7): EPEVTQTPSHQVTQMGQEVILRCVPISNHLYFYWYRQILGQKVEFLVSFYNNEISEKSEIFDDQFSVERPDGSNFTLKIRSTKLEDSAMYFCASSESPPRYEQYFGPGTRLTVT.

This clonotype was counted between two and nine times. The rearrangement joins TRBV5-1 to TRBJ2-7; maybe TRBD2 (6 bases). CDR3 length: 16 residues. V was pared by 4 bases and J by 0 bases, with 17 bases between. Germline CDR1 reads SGHRS; CDR2 reads YFSETQ. This chain's CDR3 is CASSLRWDSLSYEQYF. The CDR3 DNA follows: TGCGCCAGCAGCCTTCGGTGGGACTCCCTCTCCTACGAGCAGTACTTC.

This clonotype has ten or more counts. The chain links TRBV10-3 to TRBJ1-5; D unresolved. Trimming left V 3 bases short and J 5 bases short, with 5 bases between. The CDR3 totals 12 residues. The germline CDR1 and CDR2 sequences are ENHRY and SYGVKD. The CDR3 DNA reads TGTGCCATCAGTGATCGGGATCAGCCCCAGCATTTT. It encodes CAISDRDQPQHF.

This clonotype occurred many times. The V gene is TRBV5-6, the J gene TRBJ1-2, with D possibly matching TRBD1 (6 bases). Germline V gives CDR1 SGHDT, CDR2 YYEEEE. The CDR3 is 14 residues long. V was clipped by 6 bases and J by 8 bases, with 20 bases between them. This CDR3 reads CASIFALGGGGYTF. The CDR3 DNA reads TGTGCCAGCATCTTTGCGCTTGGAGGGGGGGGCTACACCTTC.

This clonotype occurred many times. This chain links TRBV15 with TRBJ2-7; maybe TRBD1 (6 bases). Trimming took 5 bases from V and 2 from J, leaving 13 bases between them. The length of the CDR3 is 14 residues. Germline V CDR1 and CDR2: LNHNV, YYDKDF (reference sequence). CDR3 protein: CATSQTGSPYEQYF. CDR3 coding DNA: TGTGCCACCAGCCAGACAGGCAGCCCCTACGAGCAGTACTTC. Combining the CDR3 with reference TRBV15 and TRBJ2-7 gives the whole variable domain DAMVIQNPRYQVTQFGKPVTLSCSQTLNHNVMYWYQQKSSQAPKLLFHYYDKDFNNEADTPDNFQSRRPNTSFCFLDIRSPGLGDTAMYLCATSQTGSPYEQYFGPGTRLTVT.

The sample holds a few counts of this clonotype. The chain carries TRBV9 and TRBJ1-1, with TRBD1 as a possible D gene (5 bases). The CDR3 length is 14 residues. Germline CDR1 is SGDLS and CDR2 is YYNGEE. Trimming stripped 4 bases from V and 4 bases from J, with 14 bases between. DNA for the CDR3: TGTGCCAGCAGCCCCCGACAGAGGGCCACTGAAGCTTTCTTT. Translation gives CASSPRQRATEAFF.

This clonotype was detected a few times. J is TRBJ1-5 and V is TRBV19; TRBD1 might be the D (6 bases). With 5 bases removed from V and 4 bases from J, the gap between germline ends came to 15 bases. This CDR3 is 15 amino acids long. Germline-derived CDR1 and CDR2 are LNHDA and SQIVND (reference sequence). CDR3 DNA sequence: TGTGCCAGTAGTTCCTACAGGGAACTTAATCAGCCCCAGCATTTT. Its protein product is CASSSYRELNQPQHF.

This clonotype showed up many times. The chain combines TRBV20-1 with TRBJ2-1; no definite D call. This CDR3 spans 15 amino acids. CDR1 is DFQATT and CDR2 is SNEGSKA in the germline V gene (reference sequence). V lost 6 bases and J lost 0, with 15 bases in between. The CDR3 nucleotides read TGCAGTGCCGGGCCCCTCCAGAGCTCCTACAATGAGCAGTTCTTC. This gives the protein CSAGPLQSSYNEQFF.

The rearrangement joins TRBV28 to TRBJ1-6, with TRBD1 as a possible D gene (6 bases). The V gene lost 7 bases and the J gene lost 18 bases, with 16 bases spanning the gap. In germline, CDR1 is MDHEN, CDR2 SYDVKM. The CDR3 sequence is 11 residues long. CDR3 sequence reads: CASTDRTYPHF. The CDR3 DNA reads as TGTGCCAGCACCGACAGGACCTATCCCCACTTT.

This clonotype was observed many times. The genes are TRBV2 and TRBJ1-5; tentatively, D is TRBD1 (5 bases). Germline CDR1 SNHLY, CDR2 FYNNEI. V was cut by 6 bases and J by 0 bases, with 9 bases left in between. CDR3 length equals 14 residues. The CDR3 region has the DNA TGTGCCAGCAGGGTAGACAGTAGCAATCAGCCCCAGCATTTT. The encoded protein is CASRVDSSNQPQHF.

This clonotype was observed at least ten times. The V gene is TRBV20-1, the J gene TRBJ2-1; 10 nucleotides line up with TRBD2. CDR1 DFQATT and CDR2 SNEGSKA come from the germline V gene (reference sequence). This CDR3 has 17 amino acids. With 1 base clipped from V and 6 bases from J, the junction kept 12 bases outside the gene matches. CDR3 in amino acids: CSARVFGASGSVNEQFF. The CDR3 DNA follows: TGCAGTGCTAGAGTATTTGGGGCTAGCGGGAGTGTCAATGAGCAGTTCTTC.

This clonotype was seen a few times. This chain joins TRBV3-1 and TRBJ2-5; 7 bases fit TRBD1. The germline V gene encodes CDR1 LGHDT and CDR2 YNNKEL (reference sequence). Trimming took 0 bases from V and 1 from J; bases not matched to a gene: 2. CDR3 size: 15 residues. The CDR3: CASSQEHRGQETQYF. CDR3 coding DNA: TGTGCCAGCAGCCAAGAGCACAGGGGCCAAGAGACCCAGTACTTC.

This clonotype was counted between two and nine times. V gene TRBV15 combines with J gene TRBJ2-7, with TRBD2 matching 9 bases. V lost 3 bases, J lost 3 bases, and 9 bases stayed unmatched. CDR1 is LNHNV and CDR2 is YYDKDF in the germline V gene (reference sequence). This CDR3 is built from 16 residues. CDR3 sequence: CATSSSLSGRLYEQYF. The CDR3 coding sequence is TGTGCCACCAGCAGTAGCCTTAGCGGGAGACTCTACGAGCAGTACTTC.

Many counts were recorded for this clonotype. The chain couples TRBV7-2 to TRBJ2-3, with TRBD2 identical over 9 bases. With V trimmed by 3 bases and J by 7 bases, 8 bases remained unmatched. From germline, CDR1 is SGHTA and CDR2 FQGNSA. The CDR3 loop spans 15 amino acids. The CDR3 DNA is TGTGCCAGCAGCTTTGGGCTAGCGGGAAGAAATACGCAGTATTTT. It yields the protein CASSFGLAGRNTQYF.